What follows are 28 T cell receptor beta chains derived from one specimen sequenced in a study of cytomegalovirus exposure and HLA in healthy donors listed by TCRdb under 2017. The receptor library was made with the immunoSEQ multiplex PCR assay. For the multiplex PCR, a mixture combining 60 forward primers for TCR Vbeta segments and 13 reverse primers for TCR Jbeta segments was used. This is the immuneACCESS table as TCRdb keeps it, with only in-frame sequences that have V and J called. A part of the clones is gone; compared with another copy, unresolved V genes explain less than half, and the rest is unexplained. This sample comprises around 150,000 clones, around 82% of them detected only once. The ten largest clones take up about 10% of the sample. Sequencing was performed on PBMCs. The receptors were sampled from a man in his fifties or sixties in good health and CMV-seropositive.

The V call is TRBV29-1, the J call TRBJ1-2; a possible D gene is TRBD1 (6 bases). V gave up 4 bases and J gave up 2 bases, with 14 bases separating them. This CDR3 region has 14 residues. Germline-derived CDR1 and CDR2 are SQVTM and ANQGSEA. The CDR3 loop reads CSVVGGAENYGYTF. CDR3 DNA sequence: TGCAGCGTTGTGGGGGGGGCAGAAAACTATGGCTACACCTTC. Supplemented by reference TRBV29-1 and TRBJ1-2, the full variable domain reads SAVISQKPSRDICQRGTSLTIQCQVDSQVTMMFWYRQQPGQSLTLIATANQGSEATYESGFVIDKFPISRPNLTFSTLTVSNMSPEDSSIYLCSVVGGAENYGYTFGSGTRLTVV.

V is TRBV5-4 and J is TRBJ2-1; 7 nucleotides match TRBD2. Germline V gene lookup returns CDR1 SGHNT and CDR2 YYREEE (reference sequence). The junction had 7 bases not matched to a gene; V was cut back by 0 bases and J by 4 bases. The CDR3 totals 16 residues. DNA of the CDR3: TGTGCCAGCAGCTTGGGCAGCCCGGGAGGTTACAATGAGCAGTTCTTC. It encodes CASSLGSPGGYNEQFF.

V gene TRBV7-3 combines with J gene TRBJ2-7; 11 bases are shared with TRBD1. The CDR3 contains 17 residues. Germline-derived CDR1 and CDR2 are SGHTA and FQGTGA. J lost 1 base, V lost 5 bases, and 10 bases had no gene match. Here the CDR3 reads CASSLAGTGGSSYEQYF. CDR3 DNA: TGTGCCAGCAGCCTCGCCGGGACAGGGGGTAGTTCCTACGAGCAGTACTTC.

The V gene is TRBV5-1, the J gene TRBJ2-4; perhaps TRBD1 as D (5 bases). Germline assignment: CDR1 SGHRS and CDR2 YFSETQ. V lost 0 bases, J lost 1 base, and 8 bases lay in between. The CDR3 has 15 residues. This chain's CDR3 is CASSLGRVAKNIQYF. In DNA form, the CDR3 reads TGCGCCAGCAGCTTGGGCAGGGTGGCCAAAAACATTCAGTACTTC.

In regard to this clone: The junction shows a germline mismatch at one end, possibly a read error. The V gene is TRBV28, the J gene TRBJ1-2; D is ambiguous. The CDR3 sequence is 13 residues long. Germline V gives CDR1 MDHEN, CDR2 SYDVKM. CDR3 in amino acids: CANSLPGSDGYTF. The CDR3 nucleotides are TGTGCCAACAGTCTCCCCGGGTCAGATGGCTACACCTTC.

The chain carries TRBV5-4 and TRBJ2-2, with TRBD2 identical over 8 bases. The CDR3 runs 16 residues. The trim removed 2 bases at V and 5 bases at J, leaving 8 bases unmatched. Germline V gene lookup returns CDR1 SGHNT and CDR2 YYREEE (reference sequence). The CDR3 sequence: CASSFASGSTTGELFF. The CDR3 DNA sequence: TGTGCCAGCAGCTTCGCCAGCGGGAGTACTACCGGGGAGCTGTTTTTT.

The chain carries TRBV19 and TRBJ1-5; D gene unclear. Germline V gives CDR1 LNHDA, CDR2 SQIVND (reference sequence). This CDR3 spans 13 amino acids. V lost 7 bases, J lost 3 bases, and 10 bases lay in between. This chain's CDR3 is CASTGYINQPQHF. The CDR3 DNA is TGTGCCAGTACGGGGTATATCAATCAGCCCCAGCATTTT.

The chain links TRBV25-1 to TRBJ1-1; D is possibly TRBD1 (5 bases). V lost 5 bases to trimming and J lost 1 base, with 14 bases between them. This CDR3 has 15 residues. Germline CDR1 reads MGHDK; CDR2 reads SYGVNS. The CDR3: CASSIPGLPNTEAFF. The CDR3 DNA reads as TGTGCCAGCAGTATACCGGGACTTCCGAACACTGAAGCTTTCTTT. Looking up the rest from reference TRBV25-1 and TRBJ1-1 gives the full variable domain: EADIYQTPRYLVIGTGKKITLECSQTMGHDKMYWYQQDPGMELHLIHYSYGVNSTEKGDLSSESTVSRIRTEHFPLTLESARPSHTSQYLCASSIPGLPNTEAFFGQGTRLTVV.

This chain connects TRBV7-2 to TRBJ2-5; 9 positions agree with TRBD2. V was clipped by 2 bases and J by 5 bases; unmatched bases: 9. This CDR3 has 16 residues. Germline CDR1 is SGHTA and CDR2 is FQGNSA. This CDR3 is CASSLNGALAGETQYF. The CDR3 region has the DNA TGTGCCAGCAGCTTAAACGGGGCTCTAGCGGGGGAGACCCAGTACTTC.

The rearrangement links TRBV4-1 to TRBJ2-3, with 10 bases identical to TRBD2. This CDR3 comprises 16 residues. The V segment lost 3 bases and the J segment 2 bases; nucleotides outside the gene matches: 5. CDR1 is MGHRA, CDR2 YSYEKL, per germline. CDR3 protein: CASSHWTSGNTDTQYF. CDR3 coding DNA: TGCGCCAGCAGCCATTGGACTAGCGGAAACACAGATACGCAGTATTTT.

As to this clone: With a far larger clone one base away, a read error is the likely cause. J is TRBJ1-5 and V is TRBV4-1; unclear D gene. CDR3 length equals 13 residues. CDR1 is MGHRA, CDR2 YSYEKL, per germline. As DNA, the CDR3 is TGCGCCAGCGGCCAAAGCGCGAATCAGCCCCAGCATTTT. Residues: CASGQSANQPQHF.

The chain employs TRBV18 and TRBJ2-5; 13 nucleotides match TRBD2. Germline V gene lookup returns CDR1 KGHSH and CDR2 LQKENI. J gave up 7 bases and V 3 bases, and 5 bases lay outside the gene matches. This CDR3 contains 15 residues. CDR3 coding DNA: TGTGCCAGCTCACCTGGACTAGCGGGGGAAGGGACCCAGTACTTC. As protein: CASSPGLAGEGTQYF. Filled out from reference TRBV18 and TRBJ2-5, the complete variable domain reads NAGVMQNPRHLVRRRGQEARLRCSPMKGHSHVYWYRQLPEEGLKFMVYLQKENIIDESGMPKERFSAEFPKEGPSILRIQQVVRGDSAAYFCASSPGLAGEGTQYFGPGTRLLVL.

This chain joins TRBV4-3 and TRBJ2-7; unclear D gene. Trimming shortened V by 0 bases and J by 3 bases, and 12 bases separated the two germline ends. CDR3 length: 15 amino acids. The germline CDR1 and CDR2 sequences are LGHNA and YSLEER. The CDR3, as DNA: TGCGCCAGCAGCCAAGATAGTTATAGTAGCTACGAGCAGTACTTC. Amino acids: CASSQDSYSSYEQYF.

DNA for the CDR3: TGTGCCAGCAGCTTAGGGGGACAGAATAATTCACCCCTCCACTTT. Protein product: CASSLGGQNNSPLHF. The genes are TRBV7-9 and TRBJ1-6, with 7 bases fitting TRBD1. The J segment lost 5 bases and the V segment lost 1 base, leaving 2 bases of the junction unmatched. CDR1 and CDR2 from the germline V gene are SEHNR and FQNEAQ (reference sequence). This CDR3 is 15 amino acids long.

The chain recombines TRBV10-3 with TRBJ1-5; TRBD1 might be the D (6 bases). V lost 10 bases, J lost 0 bases, and 13 bases lay in between. The CDR3 is 14 residues long. Germline values: CDR1 ENHRY, CDR2 SYGVKD. Here the CDR3 reads CATGGGNSNQPQHF. CDR3 nucleotides: TGTGCCACGGGAGGGGGGAATAGCAATCAGCCCCAGCATTTT.

CDR3 sequence (DNA): TGCGCCAGCAGCGGCGGGAGGCTCTACAATGAGCAGTTCTTC. It translates to CASSGGRLYNEQFF. V and J are TRBV5-1 and TRBJ2-1; 8 positions agree with TRBD2. This CDR3 comprises 14 residues. The J segment lost 3 bases and the V segment lost 4 bases, leaving 3 bases of the junction unmatched. Germline V gene data show CDR1 as SGHRS and CDR2 as YFSETQ.

This clone was seen only a few times. The V call is TRBV4-2, the J call TRBJ1-5; D is undetermined. V shed 0 bases and J shed 1 base, with 7 bases lying between them. The CDR3 loop spans 15 amino acids. Germline V CDR1 and CDR2: LGHNA, YNFKEQ. Here the CDR3 reads CASSQDESSNQPQHF. The CDR3 nucleotides read TGTGCCAGCAGCCAAGACGAAAGCAGCAATCAGCCCCAGCATTTT.

This clone showed up just a few times. The chain carries TRBV4-3 and TRBJ2-7, with 14 bases lining up with TRBD2. CDR3 length: 16 residues. Germline V CDR1 and CDR2: LGHNA, YSLEER. The ends lost 4 bases at V and 4 bases at J; junction bases unmatched: 6. The CDR3 loop reads CASSREGLAGEYEQYF. The CDR3 bases are TGCGCCAGCAGCCGGGAGGGACTAGCGGGAGAGTACGAGCAGTACTTC.

This clone appeared a single time. The chain joins TRBV7-3 to TRBJ1-1; 7 bases match TRBD1. Germline-derived CDR1 and CDR2 are SGHTA and FQGTGA. The ends lost 4 bases at V and 7 bases at J; junction bases unmatched: 9. The CDR3 runs to 14 residues. CDR3 amino acids: CASSSGGIGGEAFF. CDR3 bases: TGTGCCAGCAGCTCAGGGGGAATAGGAGGTGAAGCTTTCTTT.

CDR3 nucleotides: TGCAGCGTTCTCCGGGACATAGAAGAAGCTTTCTTT. Translation gives CSVLRDIEEAFF. The chain uses TRBV29-1 and TRBJ1-1; D might be TRBD1 (6 bases). The CDR3 covers 12 residues. V was shortened by 5 bases and J by 8 bases, with 15 bases between the two germline ends. Germline lookup yields CDR1 SQVTM and CDR2 ANQGSEA.

V is TRBV7-8 and J is TRBJ1-4, with D perhaps matching TRBD1 (6 bases). Trimming shortened V by 5 bases and J by 4 bases, and 14 bases separated the two germline ends. CDR3 length: 15 amino acids. The germline V gene has CDR1 SGHVS and CDR2 FQNEAQ. The CDR3 DNA reads TGTGCCAGCAGCCTGGAGAACAGGGATAATGAAAAACTGTTTTTT. It encodes CASSLENRDNEKLFF.

The chain couples TRBV11-1 to TRBJ2-1, with D tentatively TRBD2 (6 bases). Germline lookup yields CDR1 SGHAT and CDR2 FQDESV (reference sequence). V gave up 2 bases and J gave up 6 bases, with 14 bases separating them. The CDR3 length is 15 residues. CDR3 bases: TGTGCCAGCAGCTTATTACAGGTGGGGGGCAATGAGCAGTTCTTC. Amino acid sequence: CASSLLQVGGNEQFF.

This clone has just one count. The chain couples TRBV6-6 to TRBJ1-4; D gene uncertain. The CDR3 is made up of 15 amino acids. Looked up from germline, CDR1 is MNHNY and CDR2 is SVGAGI (reference sequence). The ends were cut back, 6 bases at V and 5 bases at J, with 16 bases in the middle. CDR3 residues: CASRPFQESNEKLFF. The DNA of the CDR3 is TGTGCCAGCAGACCCTTCCAGGAATCCAATGAAAAACTGTTTTTT.

V gene TRBV14 combines with J gene TRBJ1-2, with 7 bases that match TRBD1. V was clipped by 2 bases and J by 4 bases; unmatched bases: 4. CDR3 length: 14 amino acids. Looked up from germline, CDR1 is SGHDN and CDR2 is FVKESK. CDR3 DNA: TGTGCCAGCAGCCAATGGACAGGCCTCTATGGCTACACCTTC. It specifies CASSQWTGLYGYTF.

V usage is TRBV28 and J usage is TRBJ1-5, with D hard to call. Trimming removed 2 bases at V and 0 bases at J, with 8 bases between. Germline assignment: CDR1 MDHEN and CDR2 SYDVKM. The CDR3 runs to 15 residues. CDR3 region: CASSLTDHSNQPQHF. The CDR3 nucleotides read TGTGCCAGCAGTTTAACAGACCATAGCAATCAGCCCCAGCATTTT.

The chain joins TRBV7-2 to TRBJ1-2; the match to TRBD1 covers 8 bases. This CDR3 contains 12 residues. J gave up 8 bases and V 5 bases, and 4 bases lay outside the gene matches. Germline V gene lookup returns CDR1 SGHTA and CDR2 FQGNSA. The CDR3 loop is CASSPSGGGYTF. The CDR3 coding sequence is TGTGCCAGCAGCCCCTCAGGGGGCGGCTACACCTTC.

The V call is TRBV5-4, the J call TRBJ2-3; perhaps TRBD1 as D (5 bases). Germline lookup yields CDR1 SGHNT and CDR2 YYREEE (reference sequence). The ends were cut back, 2 bases at V and 3 bases at J, with 16 bases in the middle. CDR3 size: 16 residues. CDR3 protein: CASSFNGRVRTDTQYF. The CDR3 DNA reads as TGTGCCAGCAGCTTCAATGGCAGGGTGCGAACAGATACGCAGTATTTT.

The J gene is TRBJ2-2, the V gene TRBV5-5, with D hard to call. V lost 6 bases and J lost 6, with 9 bases in between. CDR1 is SGHKS and CDR2 is YYEKEE in the germline V gene (reference sequence). The CDR3 loop spans 12 amino acids. CDR3: CASTFLAGELFF. DNA for the CDR3: TGTGCCAGCACGTTCCTCGCCGGGGAGCTGTTTTTT. The complete variable domain, with remaining parts taken from reference TRBV5-5 and TRBJ2-2, reads DAGVTQSPTHLIKTRGQQVTLRCSPISGHKSVSWYQQVLGQGPQFIFQYYEKEERGRGNFPDRFSARQFPNYSSELNVNALLLGDSALYLCASTFLAGELFFGEGSRLTVL.